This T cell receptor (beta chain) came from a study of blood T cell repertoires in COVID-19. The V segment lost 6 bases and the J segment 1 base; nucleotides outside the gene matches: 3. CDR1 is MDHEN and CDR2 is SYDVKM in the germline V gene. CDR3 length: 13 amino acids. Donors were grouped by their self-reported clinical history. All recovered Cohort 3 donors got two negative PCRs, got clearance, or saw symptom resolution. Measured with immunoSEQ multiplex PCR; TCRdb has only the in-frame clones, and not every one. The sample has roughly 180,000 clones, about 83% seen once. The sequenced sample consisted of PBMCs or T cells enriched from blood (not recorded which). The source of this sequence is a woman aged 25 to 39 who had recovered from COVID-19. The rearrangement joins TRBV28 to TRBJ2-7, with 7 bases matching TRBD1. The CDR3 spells CASRRQGSYEQYF. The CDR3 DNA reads TGTGCCAGCAGACGACAGGGATCCTACGAGCAGTACTTC.